This T cell receptor (beta chain) was recorded in a study of blood T cell repertoires in COVID-19 (dated by TCRdb to about 2020). A note on the overall study: The collaborator samples originated in the United States, Italy and Spain and spanned the acute and convalescent phases of COVID-19. The prospective study material was composed of cDNA or gDNA derived from T cells, B-cell-depleted T cells, or PBMCs. The dataset comprised deeply sampled blood TCRbeta repertoires from subjects exposed to, actively infected with, or recovered from COVID-19. The repertoires were released in a freely available public database intended as a resource for research on the immune response to SARS-CoV-2. The samples were drawn from two sources: the first 160 participants of the ongoing ImmuneRACE study, and 1,200 or so subjects contributed by 6 global collaborators. The sample metadata nearly always contained a de-identified subject ID, COVID-19 status, age in years and sex. Where available, HLA class I and class II types were obtained from metadata supplied by the sample provider rather than from assay-based typing. The investigation overall reported the following: Clinical and demographic metadata were provided uncurated, with the amount varying by source and participant.

The CDR3 contains 14 residues, cysteine and phenylalanine counted. Left in the record is the CDR3 DNA by itself, 42 bases read in frame from the first base. In the germline V gene, CDR1 corresponds to SGDLS and CDR2 to YYNGEE. The germline ends are 15 bases apart after V is trimmed by 6 bases and J by 3 bases. Worth noting for this clone: No cognate antigen has been identified for it. No base qualities exist here, and no much larger clone lies one base off it.

Participants in the prospective study were enrolled through a virtual design, were aged about 18 to 90 years, and lived in 24 United States geographic areas. In the prospective study, participants were assigned to cohorts based on the clinical history participants reported in a screening survey and a study questionnaire. Each participant in the prospective study had whole blood, serum and a nasopharyngeal or oropharyngeal swab collected by mobile phlebotomists. Prospective study participants could optionally give additional blood draws and questionnaires over an approximately two-month period. Before DNA extraction, prospective study blood samples were shipped either frozen or at room temperature. TCRbeta CDR3 regions were amplified from genomic DNA by means of the immunoSEQ Assay, a bias-controlled multiplex PCR. As for the authors' bioinformatics: The number of nucleated cells in each sample was estimated from the amplification of reference gene primers within the assay. To quantify the absolute abundance of each unique TCRbeta CDR3 rearrangement, sequence reads were collapsed and filtered. For each sample, productive Simpson clonality was calculated by taking the square root of Simpson's diversity index across productive rearrangements. TCRdb provides this immuneACCESS table in a form limited to in-frame rearrangements. Some clones are lacking; in checked studies, under half of them reflect an unresolved V gene, and why the rest are absent is not known. V and J calls and clone size are copied from that table; D and trimming were computed from the DNA. In all, the sample holds about 200,000 clones, and around 86% of those were seen once. The ten largest clones add up to roughly 3.8% of the sample.

The chain employs TRBV9 and TRBJ2-5; a weak D assignment points to TRBD2 (6 bases agree). The clonotype was recovered from a woman between 40 and 50 years old with acute COVID-19. The material sequenced was PBMCs or T cells enriched from blood (not recorded which). The DNA sequence is TGTGCCAGCACCCGCGGGACGCTGGAAGAGACCCAGTACTTC. Translated, it reads CASTRGTLEETQYF. With the rest looked up from the reference TRBV9 and TRBJ2-5 genes rather than sequenced, the full variable domain is DSGVTQTPKHLITATGQRVTLRCSPRSGDLSVYWYQQSLDQGLQFLIQYYNGEERAKGNILERFSAQQFPDLHSELNLSSLELGDSALYFCASTRGTLEETQYFGPGTRLLVL.